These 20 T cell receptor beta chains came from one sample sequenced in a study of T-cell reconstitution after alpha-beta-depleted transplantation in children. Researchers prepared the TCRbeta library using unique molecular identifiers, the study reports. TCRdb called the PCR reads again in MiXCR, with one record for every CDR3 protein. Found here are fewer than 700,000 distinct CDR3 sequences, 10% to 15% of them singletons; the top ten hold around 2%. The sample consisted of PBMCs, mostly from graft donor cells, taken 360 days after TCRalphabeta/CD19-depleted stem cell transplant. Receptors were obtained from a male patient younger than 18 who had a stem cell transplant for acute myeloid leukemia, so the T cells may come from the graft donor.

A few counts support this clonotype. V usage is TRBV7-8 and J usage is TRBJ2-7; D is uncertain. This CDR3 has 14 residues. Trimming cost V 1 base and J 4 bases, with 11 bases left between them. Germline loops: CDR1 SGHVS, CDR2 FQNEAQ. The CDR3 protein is CASSLGAPEYEQYF. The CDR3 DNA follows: TGTGCCAGCAGCTTAGGGGCACCCGAATACGAGCAGTACTTC.

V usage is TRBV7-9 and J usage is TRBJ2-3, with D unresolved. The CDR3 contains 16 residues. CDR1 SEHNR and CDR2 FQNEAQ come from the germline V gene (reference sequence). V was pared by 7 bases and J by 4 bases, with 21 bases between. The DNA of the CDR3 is TGTGCCAGCACTCAAGAGGTTCTACTTTTGGCAGATACGCAGTATTTT. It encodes CASTQEVLLLADTQYF. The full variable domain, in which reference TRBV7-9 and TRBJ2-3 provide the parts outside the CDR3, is DTGVSQNPRHKITKRGQNVTFRCDPISEHNRLYWYRQTLGQGPEFLTYFQNEAQLEKSRLLSDRFSAERPKGSFSTLEIQRTEQGDSAMYLCASTQEVLLLADTQYFGPGTRLTVL.

DNA of the CDR3: TGTGCCAGCAGGGCCGGGACTGCCTTGGGGCCCCAGCATTTT. This translates into CASRAGTALGPQHF. The chain carries TRBV28 and TRBJ1-5, with D possibly being TRBD1 (5 bases). Trimming removed 6 bases from V and 9 bases from J, with 18 bases in between. The V gene's germline CDR1 is MDHEN and CDR2 SYDVKM. This CDR3 has 14 residues.

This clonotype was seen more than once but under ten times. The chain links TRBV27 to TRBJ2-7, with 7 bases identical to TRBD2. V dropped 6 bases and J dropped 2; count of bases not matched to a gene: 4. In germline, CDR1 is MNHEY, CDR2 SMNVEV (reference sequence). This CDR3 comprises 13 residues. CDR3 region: CASRETSTYEQYF. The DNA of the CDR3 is TGTGCCAGCAGAGAGACTAGCACCTACGAGCAGTACTTC.

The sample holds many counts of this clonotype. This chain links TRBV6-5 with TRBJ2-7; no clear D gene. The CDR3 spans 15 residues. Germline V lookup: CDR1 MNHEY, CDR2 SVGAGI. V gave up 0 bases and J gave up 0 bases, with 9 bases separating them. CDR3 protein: CASSYSRDNSYEQYF. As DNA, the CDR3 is TGTGCCAGCAGTTACTCGCGTGACAACTCCTACGAGCAGTACTTC.

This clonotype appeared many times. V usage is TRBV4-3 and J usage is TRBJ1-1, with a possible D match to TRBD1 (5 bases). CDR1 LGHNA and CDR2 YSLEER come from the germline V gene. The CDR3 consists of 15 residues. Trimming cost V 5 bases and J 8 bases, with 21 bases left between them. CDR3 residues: CASSWGGEVVNEAFF. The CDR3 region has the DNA TGCGCCAGCAGCTGGGGAGGGGAGGTTGTTAACGAAGCTTTCTTT.

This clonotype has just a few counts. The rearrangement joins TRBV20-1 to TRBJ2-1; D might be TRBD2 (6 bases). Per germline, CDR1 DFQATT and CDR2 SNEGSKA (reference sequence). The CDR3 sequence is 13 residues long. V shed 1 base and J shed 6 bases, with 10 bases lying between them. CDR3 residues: CSARGLEGNEQFF. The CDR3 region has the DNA TGCAGTGCTAGAGGACTAGAGGGCAATGAGCAGTTCTTC.

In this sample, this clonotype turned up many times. The CDR3 DNA sequence: TGCAGCGTTGGGGACAGTCCCTACGAGCAGTACTTC. It specifies CSVGDSPYEQYF. The chain joins TRBV29-1 to TRBJ2-7, with 7 bases lining up with TRBD1. Germline lookup yields CDR1 SQVTM and CDR2 ANQGSEA. Trimming took 4 bases from V and 2 from J; bases not matched to a gene: 2. The length of the CDR3 is 12 residues.

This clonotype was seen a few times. The CDR3 DNA follows: TGCAGCGTAGTTCACAGGAATGAAGCTTTCTTT. Residues: CSVVHRNEAFF. V is TRBV29-1 and J is TRBJ1-1, with a tentative D call TRBD1 (5 bases). CDR1 is SQVTM and CDR2 is ANQGSEA in the germline V gene. V lost 6 bases and J 7 bases, leaving 12 bases between the germline ends. The CDR3 consists of 11 residues. Full variable domain (rest looked up from reference TRBV29-1 and TRBJ1-1): SAVISQKPSRDICQRGTSLTIQCQVDSQVTMMFWYRQQPGQSLTLIATANQGSEATYESGFVIDKFPISRPNLTFSTLTVSNMSPEDSSIYLCSVVHRNEAFFGQGTRLTVV.

The CDR3 loop is CASSAWTSSYEQYF. Written as DNA, the CDR3 is TGTGCCAGCAGCGCTTGGACATCTTCCTACGAGCAGTACTTC. This chain joins TRBV9 and TRBJ2-7, with a weak D call TRBD1 (5 bases). V lost 3 bases and J 1 base, leaving 11 bases between the germline ends. Germline V gene sequence: CDR1 SGDLS, CDR2 YYNGEE. The CDR3 contains 14 residues.

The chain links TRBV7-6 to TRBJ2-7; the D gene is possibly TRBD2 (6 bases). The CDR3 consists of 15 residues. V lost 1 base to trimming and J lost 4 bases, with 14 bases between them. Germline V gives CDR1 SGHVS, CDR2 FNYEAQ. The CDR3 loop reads CASSLESGLRYEQYF. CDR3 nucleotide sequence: TGTGCCAGCAGCTTAGAGTCGGGACTGCGTTACGAGCAGTACTTC.

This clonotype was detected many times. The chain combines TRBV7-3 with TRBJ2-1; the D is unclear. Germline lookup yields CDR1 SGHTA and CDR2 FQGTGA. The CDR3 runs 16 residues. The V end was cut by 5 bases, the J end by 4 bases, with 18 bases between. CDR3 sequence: CASSQTRNSLYNEQFF. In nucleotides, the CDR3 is TGTGCCAGCAGCCAGACTCGGAACAGCCTTTACAATGAGCAGTTCTTC.

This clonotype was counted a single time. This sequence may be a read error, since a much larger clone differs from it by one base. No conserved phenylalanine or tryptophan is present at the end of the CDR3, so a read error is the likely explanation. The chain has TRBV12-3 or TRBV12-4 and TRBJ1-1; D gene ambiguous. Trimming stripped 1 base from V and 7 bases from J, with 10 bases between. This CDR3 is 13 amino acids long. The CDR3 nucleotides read TGTGCCAGCAGTTTAGAGTTCGGCCGTGAAGCTTTCTGT. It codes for CASSLEFGREAFC.

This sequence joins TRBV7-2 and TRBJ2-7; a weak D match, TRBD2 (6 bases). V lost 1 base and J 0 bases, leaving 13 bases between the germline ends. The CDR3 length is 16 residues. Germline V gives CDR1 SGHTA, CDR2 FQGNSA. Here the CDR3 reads CASSLGGTLSSYEQYF. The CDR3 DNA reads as TGTGCCAGCAGCTTAGGAGGGACTCTCAGCTCCTACGAGCAGTACTTC.

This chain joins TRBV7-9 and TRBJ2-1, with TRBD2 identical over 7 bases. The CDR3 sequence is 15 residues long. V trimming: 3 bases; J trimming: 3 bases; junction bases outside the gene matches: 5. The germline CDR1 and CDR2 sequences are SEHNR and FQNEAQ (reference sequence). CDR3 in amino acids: CASSFRAGNYNEQFF. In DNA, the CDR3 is TGTGCCAGCAGCTTCCGAGCGGGGAACTACAATGAGCAGTTCTTC.

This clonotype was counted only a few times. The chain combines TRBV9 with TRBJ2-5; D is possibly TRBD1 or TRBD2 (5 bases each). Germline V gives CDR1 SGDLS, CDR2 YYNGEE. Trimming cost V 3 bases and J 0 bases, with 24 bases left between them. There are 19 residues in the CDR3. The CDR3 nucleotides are TGTGCCAGCAGCGCTAGGAACAAGTATTCCGGGACGGACCAAGAGACCCAGTACTTC. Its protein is CASSARNKYSGTDQETQYF.

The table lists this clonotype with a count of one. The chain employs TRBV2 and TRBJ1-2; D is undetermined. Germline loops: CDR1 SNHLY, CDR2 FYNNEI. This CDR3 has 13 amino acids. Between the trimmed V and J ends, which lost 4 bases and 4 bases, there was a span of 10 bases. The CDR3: CASSGLGGYGYTF. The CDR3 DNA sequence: TGTGCCAGCAGTGGTCTGGGAGGCTATGGCTACACCTTC.

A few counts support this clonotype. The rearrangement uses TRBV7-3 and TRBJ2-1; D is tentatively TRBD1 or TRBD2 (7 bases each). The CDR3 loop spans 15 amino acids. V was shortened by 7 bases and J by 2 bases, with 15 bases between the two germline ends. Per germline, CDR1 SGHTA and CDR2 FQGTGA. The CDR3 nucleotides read TGTGCCAGCACCCCCAGGGGGGGCGCCTACAATGAGCAGTTCTTC. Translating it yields CASTPRGGAYNEQFF.

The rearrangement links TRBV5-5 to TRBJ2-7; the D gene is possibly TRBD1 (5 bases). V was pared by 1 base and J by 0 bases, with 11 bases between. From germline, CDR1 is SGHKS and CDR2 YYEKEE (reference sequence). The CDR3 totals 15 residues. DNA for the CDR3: TGTGCCAGCAGCTTGCGGGCAGGGTACTCCTACGAGCAGTACGTC. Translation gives CASSLRAGYSYEQYV.

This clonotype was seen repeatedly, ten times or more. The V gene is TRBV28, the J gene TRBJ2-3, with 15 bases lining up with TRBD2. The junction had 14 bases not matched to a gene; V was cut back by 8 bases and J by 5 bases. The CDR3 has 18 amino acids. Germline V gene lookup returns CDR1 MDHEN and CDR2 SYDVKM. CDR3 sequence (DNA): TGTGCCAGCGCTTCCACCGGGACTAGCGGGAGGTCGATAGATACGCAGTATTTT. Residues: CASASTGTSGRSIDTQYF.